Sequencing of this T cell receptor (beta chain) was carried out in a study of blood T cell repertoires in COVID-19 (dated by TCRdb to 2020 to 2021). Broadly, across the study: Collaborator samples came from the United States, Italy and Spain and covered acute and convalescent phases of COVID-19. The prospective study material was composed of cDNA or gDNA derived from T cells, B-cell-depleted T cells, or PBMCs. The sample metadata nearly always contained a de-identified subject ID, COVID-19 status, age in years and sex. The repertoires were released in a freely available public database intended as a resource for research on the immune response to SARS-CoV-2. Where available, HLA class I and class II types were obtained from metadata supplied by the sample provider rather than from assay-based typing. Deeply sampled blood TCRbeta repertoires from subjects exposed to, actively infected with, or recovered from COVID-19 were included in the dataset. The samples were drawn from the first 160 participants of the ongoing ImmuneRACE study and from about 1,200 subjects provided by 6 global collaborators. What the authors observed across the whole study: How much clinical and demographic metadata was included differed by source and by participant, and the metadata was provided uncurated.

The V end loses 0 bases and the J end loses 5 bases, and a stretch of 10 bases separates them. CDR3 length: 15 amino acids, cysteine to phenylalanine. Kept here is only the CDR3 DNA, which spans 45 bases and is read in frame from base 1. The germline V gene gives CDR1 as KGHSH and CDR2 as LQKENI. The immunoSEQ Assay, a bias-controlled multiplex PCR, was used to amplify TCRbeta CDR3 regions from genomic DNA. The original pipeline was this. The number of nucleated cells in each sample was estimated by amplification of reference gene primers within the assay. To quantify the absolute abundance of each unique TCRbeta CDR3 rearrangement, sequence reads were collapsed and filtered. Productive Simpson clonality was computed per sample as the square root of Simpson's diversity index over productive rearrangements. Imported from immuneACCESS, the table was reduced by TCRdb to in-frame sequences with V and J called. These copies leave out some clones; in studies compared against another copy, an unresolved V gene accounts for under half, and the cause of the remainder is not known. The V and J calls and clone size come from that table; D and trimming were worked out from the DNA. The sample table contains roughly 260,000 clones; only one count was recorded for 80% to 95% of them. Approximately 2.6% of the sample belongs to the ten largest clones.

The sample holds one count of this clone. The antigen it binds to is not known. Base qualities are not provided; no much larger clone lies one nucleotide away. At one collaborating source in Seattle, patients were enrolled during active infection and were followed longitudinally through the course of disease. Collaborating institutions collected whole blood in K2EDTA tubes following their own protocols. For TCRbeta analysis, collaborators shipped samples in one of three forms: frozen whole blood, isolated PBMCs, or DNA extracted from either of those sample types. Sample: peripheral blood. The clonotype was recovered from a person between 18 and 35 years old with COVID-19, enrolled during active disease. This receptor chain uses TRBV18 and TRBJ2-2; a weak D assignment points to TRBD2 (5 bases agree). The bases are TGTGCCAGCTCACCACCGGGAGCCCGGACCGGGGAGCTGTTTTTT. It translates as CASSPPGARTGELFF.